The sample holds a few counts of the clone carrying this T cell receptor beta chain. Repertoires were generated with immunoSEQ multiplex PCR, while TCRdb's copy carries only in-frame clones and drops some. The sample contains about 92,000 clones, about four fifths of which appear only once. Trimming took 4 bases from V and 7 from J, leaving 23 bases between them. Germline V lookup: CDR1 SEHNR, CDR2 FQNEAQ (reference sequence). This CDR3 contains 17 residues. This sample is part of a study of memory CD4+ T cells and cytomegalovirus serostatus. Single viable CD3+CD4+CD8-CD45RO+ cells were sorted as the memory CD4+ T cells.

The receptor's source is an adult in good health and CMV-seropositive. This chain connects TRBV7-9 to TRBJ2-1; perhaps D is TRBD1 or TRBD2 (6 bases each). The sample taken for sequencing was memory CD4+ T cells from blood. CDR3 sequence reads: CASSSGSGDPGGNEQFF. The CDR3 DNA reads as TGTGCCAGCAGCTCAGGATCAGGGGACCCCGGAGGGAATGAGCAGTTCTTC.